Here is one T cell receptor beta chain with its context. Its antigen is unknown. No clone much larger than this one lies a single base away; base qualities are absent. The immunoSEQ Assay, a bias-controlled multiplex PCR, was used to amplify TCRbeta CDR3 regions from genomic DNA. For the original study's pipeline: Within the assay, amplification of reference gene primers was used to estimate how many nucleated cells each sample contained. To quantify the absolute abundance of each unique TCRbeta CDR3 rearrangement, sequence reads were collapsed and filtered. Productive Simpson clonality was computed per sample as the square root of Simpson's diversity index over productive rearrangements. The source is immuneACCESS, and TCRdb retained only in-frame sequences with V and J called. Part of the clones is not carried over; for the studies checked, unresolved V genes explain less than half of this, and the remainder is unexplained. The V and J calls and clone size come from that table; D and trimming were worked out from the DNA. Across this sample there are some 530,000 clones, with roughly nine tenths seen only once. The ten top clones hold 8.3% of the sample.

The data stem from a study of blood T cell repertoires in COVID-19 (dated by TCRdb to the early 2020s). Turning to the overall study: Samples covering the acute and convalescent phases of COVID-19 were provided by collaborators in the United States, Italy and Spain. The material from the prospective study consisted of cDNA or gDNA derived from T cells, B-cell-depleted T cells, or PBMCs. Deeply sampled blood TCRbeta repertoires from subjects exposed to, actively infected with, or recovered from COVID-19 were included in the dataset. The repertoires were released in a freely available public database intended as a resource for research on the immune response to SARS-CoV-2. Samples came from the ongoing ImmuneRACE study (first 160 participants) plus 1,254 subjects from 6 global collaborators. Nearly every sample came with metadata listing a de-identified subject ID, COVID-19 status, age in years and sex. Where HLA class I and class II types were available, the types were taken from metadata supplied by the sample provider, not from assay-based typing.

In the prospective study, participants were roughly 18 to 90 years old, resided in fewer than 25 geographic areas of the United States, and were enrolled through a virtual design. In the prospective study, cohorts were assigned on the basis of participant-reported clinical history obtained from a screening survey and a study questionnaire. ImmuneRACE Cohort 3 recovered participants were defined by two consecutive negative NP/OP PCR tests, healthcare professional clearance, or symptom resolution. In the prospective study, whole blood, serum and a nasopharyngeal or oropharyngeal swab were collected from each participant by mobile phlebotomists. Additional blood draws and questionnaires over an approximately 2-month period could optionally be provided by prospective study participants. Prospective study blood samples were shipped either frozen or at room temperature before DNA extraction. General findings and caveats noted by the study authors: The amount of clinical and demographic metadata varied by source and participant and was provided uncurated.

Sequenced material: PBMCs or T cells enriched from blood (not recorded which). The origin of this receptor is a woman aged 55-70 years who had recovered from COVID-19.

CDR3 region: CASSQESRVADTQYF. Read as DNA, the sequence is TGTGCCAGCAGCCAAGAGAGCAGGGTCGCAGATACGCAGTATTTT. The V gene is TRBV3-1 (or the pseudogene TRBV3-2) and the J gene is TRBJ2-3; the D region possibly corresponds to TRBD1 (5 bases align). The junction carries 11 bases between V and J, which are trimmed by 0 bases and 4 bases respectively. CDR1 LGHDT and CDR2 YNNKEL are derived from the germline V gene (reference sequence). The CDR3 goes from the cysteine to the phenylalanine over 15 residues. Only the CDR3 part of the read is kept: 45 bases, read in frame from the first base.